One and the same sample provided the 12 T cell receptor beta chains below, sequenced in a study of identifying expanded T cells in peripheral blood. Assay: immunoSEQ multiplex PCR; the TCRdb copy retains only in-frame clones and omits some. The top ten hold about 3.9% of the sample, which has 83,000 or so clones, more than 70% seen once. Material for sequencing was blood. The receptor source for this set is a person aged 18-70 years in good health.

The genes are TRBV6-5 and TRBJ2-7; 8 bases align to TRBD1. Losses at the gene ends were 2 bases for V and 4 bases for J; bases not matched to a gene: 4. The CDR3 runs 14 residues. Looked up from germline, CDR1 is MNHEY and CDR2 is SVGAGI. CDR3 sequence reads: CASSYRTGFYEQYF. The CDR3 DNA reads TGTGCCAGCAGTTACCGGACAGGGTTTTACGAGCAGTACTTC.

The chain uses TRBV14 and TRBJ2-1; D possibly corresponds to TRBD1 (5 bases). Germline V gene sequence: CDR1 SGHDN, CDR2 FVKESK. The CDR3 is made up of 11 amino acids. V gave up 2 bases and J gave up 15 bases, with 11 bases separating them. The CDR3 DNA reads as TGTGCCAGCAGCCAATTAGGGGCGATGTTCTTC. This gives the protein CASSQLGAMFF.

The V gene is TRBV11-2, the J gene TRBJ1-4; tentative D call: TRBD1 (5 bases). V gave up 7 bases and J gave up 2 bases, with 14 bases separating them. CDR1 is SGHAT, CDR2 FQNNGV, per germline. The length of the CDR3 is 15 residues. The CDR3 region is CASTGVTVTNEKLFF. The CDR3 nucleotides are TGTGCCAGCACTGGGGTGACAGTTACTAATGAAAAACTGTTTTTT. The full variable domain, completed using reference TRBV11-2 and TRBJ1-4, is EAGVAQSPRYKIIEKRQSVAFWCNPISGHATLYWYQQILGQGPKLLIQFQNNGVVDDSQLPKDRFSAERLKGVDSTLKIQPAKLEDSAVYLCASTGVTVTNEKLFFGSGTQLSVL.

The chain uses TRBV15 and TRBJ2-1; no definite D call. In germline, CDR1 is LNHNV, CDR2 YYDKDF (reference sequence). The CDR3 runs to 12 residues. The V and J ends lost 4 bases and 16 bases respectively, with 17 bases between them. CDR3 in amino acids: CATSKENTSPFF. CDR3 DNA sequence: TGTGCCACCAGCAAGGAGAATACCTCTCCCTTCTTC.

This clone is a singleton in its sample. Its ends do not fully match the called genes, so a read error is possible. At the DNA level, this CDR3 is encoded by other sequences in the same sample as well. This chain connects TRBV27 to TRBJ2-7, with D unclear. The CDR3 covers 16 residues. Germline V gene data show CDR1 as MNHEY and CDR2 as SMNVEV (reference sequence). CDR3 in amino acids: CASSLSSWTSSYEQYF. CDR3 DNA: TGTGCCAGCAGTTTATCATCCTGGACCAGCTCCTACGAGCAATACTTC.

The CDR3 DNA reads TGTGCCAGCTCACCACCGGTGACTAAAAGTGAGCAGTTCTTC. Its protein product is CASSPPVTKSEQFF. The genes are TRBV18 and TRBJ2-1; a possible D gene is TRBD2 (5 bases). The CDR3 totals 14 residues. Trimming shortened V by 0 bases and J by 9 bases, and 12 bases separated the two germline ends. CDR1 KGHSH and CDR2 LQKENI come from the germline V gene.

The chain joins TRBV4-3 to TRBJ1-2; D is unclear. This CDR3 is 14 amino acids long. Per the germline V gene, CDR1 is LGHNA and CDR2 is YSLEER. The V gene lost 0 bases and the J gene lost 1 base, with 6 bases spanning the gap. CDR3 in amino acids: CASSQEVRNYGYTF. CDR3 nucleotides: TGCGCCAGCAGCCAAGAAGTCCGTAACTATGGCTACACCTTC.

The V call is TRBV15, the J call TRBJ2-7; 8 bases are shared with TRBD1. The V gene's germline CDR1 is LNHNV and CDR2 YYDKDF (reference sequence). J gave up 5 bases and V 0 bases, and 15 bases lay outside the gene matches. This CDR3 contains 18 residues. CDR3 sequence (DNA): TGTGCCACCAGCAGAGAAATCCGGACAGGGAGAAGCGGGCACGAGCAGTACTTC. It codes for CATSREIRTGRSGHEQYF.

The chain combines TRBV9 with TRBJ2-2; maybe TRBD2 (6 bases). Looked up from germline, CDR1 is SGDLS and CDR2 is YYNGEE. The germline V and J ends were trimmed by 1 base and 3 bases, with 13 bases remaining between them. CDR3 length: 16 amino acids. The chain's CDR3 is CASSVSYRRDTGELFF. CDR3 bases: TGTGCCAGCAGCGTATCATACAGGAGGGACACCGGGGAGCTGTTTTTT.

CDR3 DNA sequence: TGTGCCAGCAGCCAAGATAGCGGATCCTACGAGCAGTACTTC. It codes for CASSQDSGSYEQYF. The J gene is TRBJ2-7, the V gene TRBV4-2, with D maybe TRBD2 (6 bases). CDR1 LGHNA and CDR2 YNFKEQ come from the germline V gene. The V end lost 0 bases, the J end lost 1 base, and 7 bases lay between the germline ends. CDR3 size: 14 residues.

This chain links TRBV7-9 with TRBJ2-4; D remains unclear. The V end lost 1 base, the J end lost 5 bases, and 6 bases lay between the germline ends. This CDR3 region has 13 residues. The germline gives CDR1 SEHNR, CDR2 FQNEAQ (reference sequence). In DNA, the CDR3 is TGTGCCAGCAGCTTAGGGCAGGAAAACATTCAGTACTTC. This encodes CASSLGQENIQYF.

The sample holds a few counts of this clone. CDR3 nucleotide sequence: TGTGCCACCCCGGTAGGTGGCTACACCTTC. It encodes CATPVGGYTF. The V and J genes are TRBV21-1 and TRBJ1-2. TRBV21-1 has pseudogene status. The CDR3 runs 10 residues.